This T cell receptor (beta chain) was found in a study of cytomegalovirus exposure and HLA in healthy donors. There are 13 residues in the CDR3. Germline-derived CDR1 and CDR2 are LNHDA and SQIVND (reference sequence). V gave up 1 base and J gave up 5 bases, with 8 bases separating them. Comments on this clone: The antigen is unknown.

PCR primers comprised 60 Vbeta and 13 Jbeta primers. Here immunoSEQ multiplex PCR was the method, and the copy in TCRdb shows in-frame clones only, minus some. The table counts 96,000 or so clones; about 3.4% lies in the top ten. Findings and limits, study-wide: The authors listed 150 to 200 TCR beta chains as cytomegalovirus-associated. Across donors, presence/absence analyses took sequencing depth to be roughly uniform.

Material for sequencing was PBMCs. J is TRBJ1-2 and V is TRBV19; D may be TRBD1 (6 bases). The origin of this receptor is a woman under 40 in good health and CMV-seronegative. As DNA, the CDR3 is TGTGCCAGTAGTATAGTGGGGGCTTATGGCTACACCTTC. Translated, it gives CASSIVGAYGYTF. Together with reference TRBV19 and TRBJ1-2, the CDR3 gives the full variable domain: DGGITQSPKYLFRKEGQNVTLSCEQNLNHDAMYWYRQDPGQGLRLIYYSQIVNDFQKGDIAEGYSVSREKKESFPLTVTSAQKNPTAFYLCASSIVGAYGYTFGSGTRLTVV.